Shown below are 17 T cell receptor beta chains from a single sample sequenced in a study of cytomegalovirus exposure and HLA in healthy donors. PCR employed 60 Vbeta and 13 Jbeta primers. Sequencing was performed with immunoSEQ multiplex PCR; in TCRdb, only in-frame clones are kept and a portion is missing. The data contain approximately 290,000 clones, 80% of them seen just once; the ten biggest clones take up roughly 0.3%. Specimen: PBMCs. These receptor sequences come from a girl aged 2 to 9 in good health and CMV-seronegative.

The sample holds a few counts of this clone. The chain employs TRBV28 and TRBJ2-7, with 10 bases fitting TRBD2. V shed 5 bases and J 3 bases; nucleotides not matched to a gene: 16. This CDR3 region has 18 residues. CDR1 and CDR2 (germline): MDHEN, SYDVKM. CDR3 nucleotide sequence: TGTGCCAGCAGTGCCCCCACTAGCGGGGCCGGCGGTTACTACGAGCAGTACTTC. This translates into CASSAPTSGAGGYYEQYF.

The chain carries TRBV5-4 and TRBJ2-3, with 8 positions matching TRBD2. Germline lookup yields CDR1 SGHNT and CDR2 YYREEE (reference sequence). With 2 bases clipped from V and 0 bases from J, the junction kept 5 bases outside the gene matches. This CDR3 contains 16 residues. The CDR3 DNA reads TGTGCCAGCAGCTTCCCGGGGGGGCGTAGCACAGATACGCAGTATTTT. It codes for CASSFPGGRSTDTQYF.

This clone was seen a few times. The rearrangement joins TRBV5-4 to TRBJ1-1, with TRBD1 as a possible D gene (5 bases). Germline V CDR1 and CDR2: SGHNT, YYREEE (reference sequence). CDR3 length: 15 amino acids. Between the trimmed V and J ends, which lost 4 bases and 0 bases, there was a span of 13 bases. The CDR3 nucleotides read TGTGCCAGCAGCGGCCCGGGACTGATGAACACTGAAGCTTTCTTT. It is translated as CASSGPGLMNTEAFF.

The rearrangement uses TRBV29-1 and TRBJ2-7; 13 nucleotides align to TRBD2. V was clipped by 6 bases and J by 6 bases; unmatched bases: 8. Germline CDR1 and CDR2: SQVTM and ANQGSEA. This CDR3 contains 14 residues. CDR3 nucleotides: TGCAGCGTAGCGAGGACTAGCGGGGGTCGCGAGCAGTACTTC. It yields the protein CSVARTSGGREQYF.

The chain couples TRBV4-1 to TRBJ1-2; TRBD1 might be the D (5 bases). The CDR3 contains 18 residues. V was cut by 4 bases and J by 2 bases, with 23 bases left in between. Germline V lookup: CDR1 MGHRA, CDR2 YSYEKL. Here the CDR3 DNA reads TGCGCCAGCAGCCCCCTTGTGCAGGGCAAAATAAAAAACTATGGCTACACCTTC. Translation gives CASSPLVQGKIKNYGYTF.

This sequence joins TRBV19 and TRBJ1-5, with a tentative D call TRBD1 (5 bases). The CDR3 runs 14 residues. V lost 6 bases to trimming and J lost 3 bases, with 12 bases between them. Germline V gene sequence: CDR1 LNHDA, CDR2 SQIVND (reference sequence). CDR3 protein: CASRRTGFNQPQHF. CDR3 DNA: TGTGCCAGTAGGCGAACAGGTTTCAATCAGCCCCAGCATTTT.

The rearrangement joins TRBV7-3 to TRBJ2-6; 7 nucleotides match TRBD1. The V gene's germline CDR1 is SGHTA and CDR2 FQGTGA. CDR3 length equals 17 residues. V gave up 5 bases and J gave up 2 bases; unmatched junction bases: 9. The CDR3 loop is CASSPTTGYTGANVLTF. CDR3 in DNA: TGTGCCAGCAGCCCTACGACAGGGTATACTGGGGCCAACGTCCTGACTTTC.

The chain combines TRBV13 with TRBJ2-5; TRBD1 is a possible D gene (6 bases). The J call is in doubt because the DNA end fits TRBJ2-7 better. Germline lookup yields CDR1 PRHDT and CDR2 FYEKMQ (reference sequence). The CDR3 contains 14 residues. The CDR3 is CASSPKGEPYEQYF. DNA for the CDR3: TGTGCCAGCAGCCCAAAGGGGGAACCCTACGAGCAGTACTTC.

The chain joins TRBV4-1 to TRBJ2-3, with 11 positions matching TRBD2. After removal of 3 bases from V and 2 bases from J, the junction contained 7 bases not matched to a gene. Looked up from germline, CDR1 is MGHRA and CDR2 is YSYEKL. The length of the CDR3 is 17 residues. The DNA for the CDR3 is TGCGCCAGCAGCCACCGCGGACTAGCGGGTACCACAGATACGCAGTATTTT. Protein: CASSHRGLAGTTDTQYF.

The CDR3 spells CASSQDSFRTGVPDTQYF. The DNA of the CDR3 is TGTGCCAGCAGCCAAGATAGTTTTCGGACAGGGGTCCCAGATACGCAGTATTTT. The chain recombines TRBV4-2 with TRBJ2-3; 9 bases line up with TRBD1. After removal of 0 bases from V and 4 bases from J, the junction contained 11 bases not matched to a gene. Germline V gene sequence: CDR1 LGHNA, CDR2 YNFKEQ. The length of the CDR3 is 18 residues.

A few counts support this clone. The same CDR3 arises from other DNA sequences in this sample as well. The DNA for the CDR3 is TGTGCCAGCAGTTACTCTAGACAGGGCACTTACGAGCAGTACTTC. Translating gives CASSYSRQGTYEQYF. The chain links TRBV6-5 to TRBJ2-7, with 7 bases fitting TRBD1. With V trimmed by 0 bases and J by 4 bases, 6 bases remained unmatched. Germline CDR1 reads MNHEY; CDR2 reads SVGAGI. The CDR3 sequence is 15 residues long.

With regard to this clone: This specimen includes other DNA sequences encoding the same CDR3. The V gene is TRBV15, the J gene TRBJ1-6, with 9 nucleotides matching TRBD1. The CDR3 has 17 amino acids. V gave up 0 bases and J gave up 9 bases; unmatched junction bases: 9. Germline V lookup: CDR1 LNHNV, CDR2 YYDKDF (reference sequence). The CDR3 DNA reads TGTGCCACCAGCAGAGATCGGACAGGGGCCCTAAGTTCACCCCTCCACTTT. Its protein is CATSRDRTGALSSPLHF.

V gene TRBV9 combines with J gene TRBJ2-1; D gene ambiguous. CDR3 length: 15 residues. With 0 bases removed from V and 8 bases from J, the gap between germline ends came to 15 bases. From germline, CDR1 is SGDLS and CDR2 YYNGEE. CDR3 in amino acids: CASSVGSLEFHEQFF. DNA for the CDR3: TGTGCCAGCAGCGTAGGTTCCCTAGAATTCCATGAGCAGTTCTTC.

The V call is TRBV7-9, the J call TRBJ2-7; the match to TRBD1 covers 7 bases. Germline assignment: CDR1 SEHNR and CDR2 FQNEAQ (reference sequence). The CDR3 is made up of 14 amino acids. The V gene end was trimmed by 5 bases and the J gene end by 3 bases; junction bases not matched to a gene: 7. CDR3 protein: CASSEQGTHYEQYF. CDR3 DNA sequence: TGTGCCAGCAGCGAACAGGGGACCCACTACGAGCAGTACTTC.

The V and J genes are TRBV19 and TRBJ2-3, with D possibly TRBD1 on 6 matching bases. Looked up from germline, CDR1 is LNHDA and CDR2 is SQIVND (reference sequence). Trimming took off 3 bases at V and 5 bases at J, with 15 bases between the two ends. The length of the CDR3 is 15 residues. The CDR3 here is CASSMRAGERDTQYF. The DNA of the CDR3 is TGTGCCAGTAGTATGCGGGCAGGGGAAAGAGATACGCAGTATTTT.

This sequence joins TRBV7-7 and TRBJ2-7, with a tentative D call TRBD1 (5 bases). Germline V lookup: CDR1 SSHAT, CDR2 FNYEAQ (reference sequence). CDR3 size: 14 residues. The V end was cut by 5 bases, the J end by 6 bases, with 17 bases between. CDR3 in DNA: TGTGCCAGCAGCCCAACAGGCATAACAGGCGAGCAGTACTTC. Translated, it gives CASSPTGITGEQYF. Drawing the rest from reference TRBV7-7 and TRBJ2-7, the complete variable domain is GAGVSQSPRYKVTKRGQDVTLRCDPISSHATLYWYQQALGQGPEFLTYFNYEAQPDKSGLPSDRFSAERPEGSISTLTIQRTEQRDSAMYRCASSPTGITGEQYFGPGTRLTVT.

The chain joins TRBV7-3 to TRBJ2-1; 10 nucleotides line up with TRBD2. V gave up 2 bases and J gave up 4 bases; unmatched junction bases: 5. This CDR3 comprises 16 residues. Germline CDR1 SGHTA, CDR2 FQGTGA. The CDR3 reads CASSLAGSGGYNEQFF. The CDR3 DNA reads TGTGCCAGCAGCTTAGCAGGTAGCGGGGGGTACAATGAGCAGTTCTTC.